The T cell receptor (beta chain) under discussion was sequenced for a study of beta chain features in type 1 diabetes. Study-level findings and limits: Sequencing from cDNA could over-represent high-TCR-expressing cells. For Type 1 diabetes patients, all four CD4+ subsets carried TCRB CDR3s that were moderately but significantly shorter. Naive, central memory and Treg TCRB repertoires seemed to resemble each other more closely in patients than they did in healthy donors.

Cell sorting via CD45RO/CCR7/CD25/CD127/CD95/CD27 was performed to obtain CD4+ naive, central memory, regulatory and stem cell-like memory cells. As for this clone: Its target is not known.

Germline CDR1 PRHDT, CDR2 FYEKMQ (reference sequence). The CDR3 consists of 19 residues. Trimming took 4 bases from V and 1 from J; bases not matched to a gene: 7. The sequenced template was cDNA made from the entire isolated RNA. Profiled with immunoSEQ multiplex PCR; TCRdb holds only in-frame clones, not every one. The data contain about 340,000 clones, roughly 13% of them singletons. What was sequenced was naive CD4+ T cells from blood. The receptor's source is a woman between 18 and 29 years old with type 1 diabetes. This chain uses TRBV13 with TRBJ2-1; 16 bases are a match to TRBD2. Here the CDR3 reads CASSSGTSGRALSYNEQFF. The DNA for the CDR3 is TGTGCCAGCAGCTCCGGGACTAGCGGGAGGGCCTTGTCCTACAATGAGCAGTTCTTC. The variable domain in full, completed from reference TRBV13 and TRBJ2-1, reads AAGVIQSPRHLIKEKRETATLKCYPIPRHDTVYWYQQGPGQDPQFLISFYEKMQSDKGSIPDRFSAQQFSDYHSELNMSSLELGDSALYFCASSSGTSGRALSYNEQFFGPGTRLTVL.